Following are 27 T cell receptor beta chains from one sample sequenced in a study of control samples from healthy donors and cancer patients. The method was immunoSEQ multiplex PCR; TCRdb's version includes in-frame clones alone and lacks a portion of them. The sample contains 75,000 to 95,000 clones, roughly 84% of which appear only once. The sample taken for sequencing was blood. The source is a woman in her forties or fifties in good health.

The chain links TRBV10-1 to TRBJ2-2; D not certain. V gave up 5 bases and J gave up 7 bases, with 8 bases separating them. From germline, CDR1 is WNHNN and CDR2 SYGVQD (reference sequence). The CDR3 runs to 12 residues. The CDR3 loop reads CASSPPGGELFF. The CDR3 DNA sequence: TGCGCCAGCAGTCCCCCGGGCGGGGAGCTGTTTTTT.

The DNA for the CDR3 is TGTGCCAGCAGCTTCACTCTCTATGGCTACACCTTC. Translated: CASSFTLYGYTF. The chain has TRBV7-9 and TRBJ1-2; no clear D. Trimming left V 3 bases short and J 4 bases short, with 6 bases between. The CDR3 consists of 12 residues. Germline lookup yields CDR1 SEHNR and CDR2 FQNEAQ (reference sequence).

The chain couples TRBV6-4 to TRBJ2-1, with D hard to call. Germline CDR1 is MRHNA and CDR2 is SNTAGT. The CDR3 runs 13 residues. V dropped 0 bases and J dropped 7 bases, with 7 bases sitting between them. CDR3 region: CASSDSVGNEQFF. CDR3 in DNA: TGTGCCAGCAGTGACTCGGTGGGGAATGAGCAGTTCTTC.

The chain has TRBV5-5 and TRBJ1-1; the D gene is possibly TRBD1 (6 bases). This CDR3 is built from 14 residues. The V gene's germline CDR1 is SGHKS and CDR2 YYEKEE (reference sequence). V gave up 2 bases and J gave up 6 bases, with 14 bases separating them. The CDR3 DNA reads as TGTGCCAGCAGCTTAACCGACAGGTTACCTGAAGCTTTCTTT. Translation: CASSLTDRLPEAFF.

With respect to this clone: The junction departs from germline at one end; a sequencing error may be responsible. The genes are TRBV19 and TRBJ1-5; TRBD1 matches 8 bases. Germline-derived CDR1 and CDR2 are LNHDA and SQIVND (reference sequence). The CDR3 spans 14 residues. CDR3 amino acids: CASSPDRVRQLQHF. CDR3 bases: TGTGCCAGTAGTCCGGACAGGGTGCGGCAGCTCCAGCATTTT.

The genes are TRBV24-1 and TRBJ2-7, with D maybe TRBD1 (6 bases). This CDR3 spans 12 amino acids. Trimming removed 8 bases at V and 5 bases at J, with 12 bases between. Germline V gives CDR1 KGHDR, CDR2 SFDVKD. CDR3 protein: CATTLTGNEQYF. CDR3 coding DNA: TGTGCCACCACATTAACAGGGAACGAGCAGTACTTC.

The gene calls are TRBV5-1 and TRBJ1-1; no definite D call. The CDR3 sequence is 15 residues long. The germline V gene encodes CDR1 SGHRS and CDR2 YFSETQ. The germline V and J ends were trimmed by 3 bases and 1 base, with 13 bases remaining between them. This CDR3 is CASSSQMVGNTEAFF. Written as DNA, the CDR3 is TGCGCCAGCAGCTCCCAGATGGTAGGGAACACTGAAGCTTTCTTT.

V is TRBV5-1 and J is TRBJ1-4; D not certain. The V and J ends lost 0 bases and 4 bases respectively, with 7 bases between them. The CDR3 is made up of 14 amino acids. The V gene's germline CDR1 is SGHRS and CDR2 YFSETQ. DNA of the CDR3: TGCGCCAGCAGCTTGGGAGGTTATAATGAAAAACTGTTTTTT. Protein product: CASSLGGYNEKLFF.

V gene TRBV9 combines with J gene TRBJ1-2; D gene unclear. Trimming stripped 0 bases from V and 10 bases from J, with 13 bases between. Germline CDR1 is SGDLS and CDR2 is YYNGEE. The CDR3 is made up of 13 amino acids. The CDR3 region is CASSVVLGGNYTF. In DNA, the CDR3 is TGTGCCAGCAGCGTAGTTCTGGGAGGAAACTACACCTTC. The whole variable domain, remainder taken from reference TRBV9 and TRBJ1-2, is DSGVTQTPKHLITATGQRVTLRCSPRSGDLSVYWYQQSLDQGLQFLIQYYNGEERAKGNILERFSAQQFPDLHSELNLSSLELGDSALYFCASSVVLGGNYTFGSGTRLTVV.

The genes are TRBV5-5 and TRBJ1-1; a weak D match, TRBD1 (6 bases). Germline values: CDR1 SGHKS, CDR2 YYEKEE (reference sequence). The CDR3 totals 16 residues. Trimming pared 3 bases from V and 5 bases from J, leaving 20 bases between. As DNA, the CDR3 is TGTGCCAGCAGCTGGGCCGCGGGACACGGAGGAACTGAAGCTTTCTTT. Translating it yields CASSWAAGHGGTEAFF.

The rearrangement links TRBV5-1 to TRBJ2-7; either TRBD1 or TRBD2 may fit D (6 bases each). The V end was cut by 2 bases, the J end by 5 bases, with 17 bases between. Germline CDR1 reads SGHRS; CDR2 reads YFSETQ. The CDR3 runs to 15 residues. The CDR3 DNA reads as TGCGCCAGCAGCTTCGGTTGGAGGGGGGACGACGAGCAGTACTTC. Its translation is CASSFGWRGDDEQYF.

The CDR3 loop reads CASSAFMYTEAFF. The CDR3 DNA follows: TGTGCCAGCAGCGCCTTTATGTACACTGAAGCTTTCTTT. This sequence joins TRBV9 and TRBJ1-1; D unresolved. Per germline, CDR1 SGDLS and CDR2 YYNGEE. With 3 bases removed from V and 3 bases from J, the gap between germline ends came to 9 bases. This CDR3 spans 13 amino acids.

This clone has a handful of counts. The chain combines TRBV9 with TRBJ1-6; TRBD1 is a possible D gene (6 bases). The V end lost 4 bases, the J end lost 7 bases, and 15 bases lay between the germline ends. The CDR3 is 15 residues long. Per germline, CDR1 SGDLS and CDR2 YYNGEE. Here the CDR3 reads CASSFARDTNSPLHF. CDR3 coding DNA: TGTGCCAGCAGCTTTGCCCGGGACACAAATTCACCCCTCCACTTT. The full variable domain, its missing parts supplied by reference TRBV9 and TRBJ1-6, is DSGVTQTPKHLITATGQRVTLRCSPRSGDLSVYWYQQSLDQGLQFLIQYYNGEERAKGNILERFSAQQFPDLHSELNLSSLELGDSALYFCASSFARDTNSPLHFGNGTRLTVT.

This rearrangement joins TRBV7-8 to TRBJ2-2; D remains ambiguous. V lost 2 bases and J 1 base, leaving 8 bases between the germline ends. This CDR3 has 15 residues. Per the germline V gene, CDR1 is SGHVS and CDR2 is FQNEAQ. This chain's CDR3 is CASSLQEMNTGELFF. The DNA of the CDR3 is TGTGCCAGCAGCTTACAGGAAATGAACACCGGGGAGCTGTTTTTT.

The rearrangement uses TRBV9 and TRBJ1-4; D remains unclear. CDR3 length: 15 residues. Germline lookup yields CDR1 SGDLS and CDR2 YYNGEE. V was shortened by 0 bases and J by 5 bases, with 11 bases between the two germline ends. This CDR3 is CASSVVPGTNEKLFF. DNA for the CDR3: TGTGCCAGCAGCGTAGTGCCAGGCACCAATGAAAAACTGTTTTTT.

The DNA for the CDR3 is TGTGCCATCAGTGAGGGTCTTAATGAAAAACTGTTTTTT. Encoded protein: CAISEGLNEKLFF. The rearrangement joins TRBV10-3 to TRBJ1-4; no clear D gene. The germline V and J ends were trimmed by 2 bases and 4 bases, with 5 bases remaining between them. Per the germline V gene, CDR1 is ENHRY and CDR2 is SYGVKD. CDR3 length: 13 amino acids.

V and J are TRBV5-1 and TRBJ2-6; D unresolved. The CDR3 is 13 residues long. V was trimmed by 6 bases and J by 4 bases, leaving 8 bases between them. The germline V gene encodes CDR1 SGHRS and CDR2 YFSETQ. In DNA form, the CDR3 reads TGCGCCAGCAAGAATGCCGGGGCCAACGTCCTGACTTTC. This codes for CASKNAGANVLTF.

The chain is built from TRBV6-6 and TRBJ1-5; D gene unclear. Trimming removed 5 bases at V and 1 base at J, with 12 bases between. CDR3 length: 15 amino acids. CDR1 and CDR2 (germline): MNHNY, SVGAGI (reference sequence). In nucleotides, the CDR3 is TGTGCCAGCAGTCGAGGTTATTTGAGCAATCAGCCCCAGCATTTT. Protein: CASSRGYLSNQPQHF.

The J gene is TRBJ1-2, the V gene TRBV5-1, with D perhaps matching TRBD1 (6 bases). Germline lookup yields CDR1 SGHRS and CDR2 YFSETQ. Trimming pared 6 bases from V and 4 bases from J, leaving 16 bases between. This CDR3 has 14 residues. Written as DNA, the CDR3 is TGCGCCAGCACACGCACACAGGGTTCCTATGGCTACACCTTC. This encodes CASTRTQGSYGYTF.

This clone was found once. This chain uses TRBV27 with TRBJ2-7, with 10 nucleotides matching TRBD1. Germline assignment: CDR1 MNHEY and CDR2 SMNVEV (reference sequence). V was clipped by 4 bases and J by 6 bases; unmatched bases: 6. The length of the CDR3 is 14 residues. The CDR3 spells CASSSTGGAGEQYF. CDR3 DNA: TGTGCCAGCAGTTCGACAGGGGGCGCGGGCGAGCAGTACTTC.

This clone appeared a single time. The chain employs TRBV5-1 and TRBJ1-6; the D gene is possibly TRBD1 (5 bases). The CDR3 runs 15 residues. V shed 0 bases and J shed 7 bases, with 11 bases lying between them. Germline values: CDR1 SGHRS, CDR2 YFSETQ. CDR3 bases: TGCGCCAGCAGCTTGGTATGGGGGAGGAATTCACCCCTCCACTTT. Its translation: CASSLVWGRNSPLHF.

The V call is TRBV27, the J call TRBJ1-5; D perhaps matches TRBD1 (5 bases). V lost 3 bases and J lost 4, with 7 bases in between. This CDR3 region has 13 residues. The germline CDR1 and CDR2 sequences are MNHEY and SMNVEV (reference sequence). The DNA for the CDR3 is TGTGCCAGCAGTTTGAGGGGTAATCAGCCCCAGCATTTT. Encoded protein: CASSLRGNQPQHF.

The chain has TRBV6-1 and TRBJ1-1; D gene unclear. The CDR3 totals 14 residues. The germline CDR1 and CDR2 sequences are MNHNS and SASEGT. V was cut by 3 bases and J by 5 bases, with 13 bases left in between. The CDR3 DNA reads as TGTGCCAGCAGTGAGGCCCAGGTTGGTACTGAAGCTTTCTTT. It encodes CASSEAQVGTEAFF.

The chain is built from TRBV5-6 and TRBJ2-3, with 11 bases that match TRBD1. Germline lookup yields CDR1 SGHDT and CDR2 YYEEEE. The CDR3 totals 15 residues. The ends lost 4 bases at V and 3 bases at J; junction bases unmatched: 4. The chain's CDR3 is CASSPDRGQTDTQYF. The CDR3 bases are TGTGCCAGCAGCCCGGACAGGGGGCAAACAGATACGCAGTATTTT.

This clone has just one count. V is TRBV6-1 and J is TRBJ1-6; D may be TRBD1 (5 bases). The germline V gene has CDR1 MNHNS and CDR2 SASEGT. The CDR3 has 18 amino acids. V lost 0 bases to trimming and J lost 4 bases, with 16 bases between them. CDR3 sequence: CASSEASTAEGYNSPLHF. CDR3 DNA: TGTGCCAGCAGTGAAGCGTCGACAGCCGAGGGGTATAATTCACCCCTCCACTTT.

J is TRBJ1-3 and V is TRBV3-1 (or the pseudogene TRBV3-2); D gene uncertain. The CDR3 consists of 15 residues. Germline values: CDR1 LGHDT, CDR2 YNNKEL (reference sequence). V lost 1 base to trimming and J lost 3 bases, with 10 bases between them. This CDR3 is CASSQAGFIGNTIYF. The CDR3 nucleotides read TGTGCCAGCAGCCAAGCCGGCTTTATTGGAAACACCATATATTTT.

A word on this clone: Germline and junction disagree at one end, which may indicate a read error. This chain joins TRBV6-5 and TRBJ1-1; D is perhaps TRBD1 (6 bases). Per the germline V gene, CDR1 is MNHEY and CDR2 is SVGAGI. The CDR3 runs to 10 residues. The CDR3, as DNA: TGTGCCAGCGGGGGCAGGGAAGGATTATTT. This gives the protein CASGGREGLF.